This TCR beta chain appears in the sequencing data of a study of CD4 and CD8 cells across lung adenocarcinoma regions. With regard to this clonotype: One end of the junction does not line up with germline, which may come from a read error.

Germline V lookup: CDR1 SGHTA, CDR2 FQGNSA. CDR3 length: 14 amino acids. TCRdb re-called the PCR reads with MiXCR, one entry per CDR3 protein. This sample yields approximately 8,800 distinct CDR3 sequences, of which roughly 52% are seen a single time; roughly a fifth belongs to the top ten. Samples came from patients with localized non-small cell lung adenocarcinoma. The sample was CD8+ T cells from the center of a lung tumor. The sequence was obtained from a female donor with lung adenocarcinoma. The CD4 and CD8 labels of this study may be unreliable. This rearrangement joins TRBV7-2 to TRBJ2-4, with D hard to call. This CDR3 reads CAGTVVGSQDTQYF. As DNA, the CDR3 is TGTGCGGGCACCGTGGTAGGTAGCCAAGATACCCAGTATTTC.